This passage covers 30 T cell receptor beta chains from one sample sequenced in a study of T cells after yellow fever vaccination. TCRdb reanalysed the 5' RACE reads using MiXCR and keeps one entry per CDR3 protein. The repertoire includes some 560,000 distinct CDR3 sequences, roughly a sixth of them detected once, and 17% sits in the top ten. The specimen comprised PBMCs, sampled 4 to 6 days after the first yellow fever vaccination. The receptors shown here come from a man younger than 30 who received the YFV17D yellow fever vaccine.

This chain joins TRBV28 and TRBJ2-7; D not resolved. The CDR3 loop spans 14 amino acids. The germline V and J ends were trimmed by 5 bases and 2 bases, with 13 bases remaining between them. Per germline, CDR1 MDHEN and CDR2 SYDVKM. The DNA of the CDR3 is TGTGCCAGCAGTACCCGGACGGACCCCTACGAGCAGTACGTC. Translated: CASSTRTDPYEQYV.

This clonotype was counted a few times. J is TRBJ2-1 and V is TRBV7-2; tentative D call: TRBD2 (6 bases). The CDR3 is 14 amino acids. The V end was cut by 5 bases, the J end by 6 bases, with 14 bases between. Germline CDR1 is SGHTA and CDR2 is FQGNSA. CDR3 loop: CASSGPGGLNEQFF. The CDR3 DNA reads as TGTGCCAGCAGCGGACCTGGGGGACTCAATGAGCAGTTCTTC.

This chain joins TRBV4-1 and TRBJ2-7; 7 bases line up with TRBD1. The CDR3 is made up of 16 amino acids. Germline values: CDR1 MGHRA, CDR2 YSYEKL. Losses at the gene ends were 1 base for V and 3 bases for J; bases not matched to a gene: 9. In nucleotides, the CDR3 is TGCGCCAGCAGCCAAGGGCCGACAGGGACCGACTACGAGCAGTACTTC. It codes for CASSQGPTGTDYEQYF.

DNA for the CDR3: TGTGCCAGCAGCTCCACTTCTAGCCCAACTGGGGCGGAGCTGTTTTTT. It encodes CASSSTSSPTGAELFF. The genes are TRBV9 and TRBJ2-2; D tentatively fits TRBD1 or TRBD2 (5 bases each). The CDR3 contains 16 residues. The germline V and J ends were trimmed by 4 bases and 10 bases, with 23 bases remaining between them. The V gene's germline CDR1 is SGDLS and CDR2 YYNGEE.

This clonotype was detected only a few times. The V call is TRBV15, the J call TRBJ2-2; D ambiguous. V shed 0 bases and J shed 6 bases, with 8 bases lying between them. CDR3 size: 14 residues. Germline values: CDR1 LNHNV, CDR2 YYDKDF (reference sequence). Written as DNA, the CDR3 is TGTGCCACCAGCAGAGATTTGCGTGCCGGGGAGCTGTTTTTT. Translated: CATSRDLRAGELFF.

CDR3 sequence: CSVVNQGSNTGELFF. CDR3 DNA sequence: TGCAGCGTTGTTAACCAGGGGTCGAACACCGGGGAGCTGTTTTTT. The rearrangement joins TRBV29-1 to TRBJ2-2; D might be TRBD1 (6 bases). CDR1 is SQVTM and CDR2 is ANQGSEA in the germline V gene. With 4 bases removed from V and 0 bases from J, the gap between germline ends came to 12 bases. The CDR3 runs 15 residues.

The V gene is TRBV29-1, the J gene TRBJ2-2; D not certain. The ends were cut back, 6 bases at V and 0 bases at J, with 5 bases in the middle. The CDR3 covers 12 residues. CDR1 is SQVTM and CDR2 is ANQGSEA in the germline V gene. The CDR3 DNA follows: TGCAGCGTGGGGACGAACACCGGGGAGCTGTTTTTT. It translates to CSVGTNTGELFF.

The chain links TRBV6-5 to TRBJ1-5, with 8 bases that match TRBD1. The CDR3 totals 16 residues. V lost 4 bases, J lost 0 bases, and 5 bases stayed unmatched. CDR1 is MNHEY, CDR2 SVGAGI, per germline. The chain's CDR3 is CASSSGQGGSNQPQHF. The DNA for the CDR3 is TGTGCCAGCAGTTCCGGACAGGGAGGTAGCAATCAGCCCCAGCATTTT.

In this sample, this clonotype turned up many times. This chain joins TRBV4-2 and TRBJ2-3; perhaps TRBD2 as D (5 bases). Trimming cost V 0 bases and J 1 base, with 11 bases left between them. The CDR3 contains 16 residues. Germline lookup yields CDR1 LGHNA and CDR2 YNFKEQ. This chain's CDR3 is CASSQDLYGGTDTQYF. For the CDR3, the DNA is TGTGCCAGCAGCCAAGATCTATACGGGGGCACAGATACGCAGTATTTT.

The genes are TRBV4-2 and TRBJ1-4; 11 bases match TRBD1. V lost 2 bases and J lost 8; bases outside the gene matches: 7. Germline lookup yields CDR1 LGHNA and CDR2 YNFKEQ. CDR3 size: 16 residues. CDR3 nucleotide sequence: TGTGCCAGCAGCCAACCGGGACAGGGGGTAGGGGAAAAACTGTTTTTT. This codes for CASSQPGQGVGEKLFF.

The V call is TRBV7-2, the J call TRBJ1-1; D unclear. V lost 3 bases and J 8 bases, leaving 13 bases between the germline ends. The V gene's germline CDR1 is SGHTA and CDR2 FQGNSA. This CDR3 has 13 amino acids. The CDR3 region has the DNA TGTGCCAGCAGCTTTGTCTGGGTGAAAGAAGCTTTCTTT. Translation: CASSFVWVKEAFF. Together with reference TRBV7-2 and TRBJ1-1, the CDR3 gives the full variable domain: GAGVSQSPSNKVTEKGKDVELRCDPISGHTALYWYRQSLGQGLEFLIYFQGNSAPDKSGLPSDRFSAERTGGSVSTLTIQRTQQEDSAVYLCASSFVWVKEAFFGQGTRLTVV.

This clonotype has only a few counts. This sequence joins TRBV6-2 or TRBV6-3 and TRBJ1-4; possible D gene TRBD1, 6 bases. The V gene lost 0 bases and the J gene lost 3 bases, with 17 bases spanning the gap. The germline gives CDR1 MNHEY, CDR2 SVGEGT. This CDR3 has 18 amino acids. For the CDR3, the DNA is TGTGCCAGCAGTTACTCATCGAGGGCGGGACAACCTAATGAAAAACTGTTTTTT. It is translated as CASSYSSRAGQPNEKLFF.

The gene calls are TRBV11-2 and TRBJ2-3; D assignment may be TRBD1 or TRBD2 (5 bases each). Germline loops: CDR1 SGHAT, CDR2 FQNNGV. V lost 3 bases and J lost 1, with 11 bases in between. The CDR3 length is 15 residues. CDR3 bases: TGTGCCAGCAGCTTCCGGGGACGACGCACAGATACGCAGTATTTT. It is translated as CASSFRGRRTDTQYF. Full variable domain (outside the CDR3, taken from reference TRBV11-2 and TRBJ2-3): EAGVAQSPRYKIIEKRQSVAFWCNPISGHATLYWYQQILGQGPKLLIQFQNNGVVDDSQLPKDRFSAERLKGVDSTLKIQPAKLEDSAVYLCASSFRGRRTDTQYFGPGTRLTVL.

This clonotype was detected many times. V usage is TRBV7-2 and J usage is TRBJ2-3; D unclear. The V and J ends lost 1 base and 3 bases respectively, with 8 bases between them. Germline CDR1 SGHTA, CDR2 FQGNSA. The CDR3 runs 14 residues. DNA of the CDR3: TGTGCCAGCAGCTTAGTGGTGGGGACAGATACGCAGTATTTT. This translates into CASSLVVGTDTQYF.

The chain has TRBV6-2 or TRBV6-3 and TRBJ1-1; no reliable D call. V lost 7 bases, J lost 3 bases, and 18 bases lay in between. Germline V gives CDR1 MNHEY, CDR2 SVGEGT. CDR3 length: 15 amino acids. CDR3 region: CASTRREVIDTEAFF. DNA for the CDR3: TGTGCCAGCACCCGGCGAGAGGTCATAGACACTGAAGCTTTCTTT.

The rearrangement joins TRBV7-2 to TRBJ1-2, with D hard to call. The germline V gene has CDR1 SGHTA and CDR2 FQGNSA. CDR3 length equals 13 residues. V dropped 7 bases and J dropped 1 base, with 10 bases sitting between them. CDR3 nucleotide sequence: TGTGCCAGCATGTTCAGCTATAACTATGGCTACACCTTC. Translation gives CASMFSYNYGYTF.

The chain joins TRBV7-6 to TRBJ2-3; either TRBD1 or TRBD2 may fit D (6 bases each). CDR3 length: 17 residues. Trimming left V 4 bases short and J 5 bases short, with 22 bases between. Germline-derived CDR1 and CDR2 are SGHVS and FNYEAQ. This chain's CDR3 is CASSSPWSPGAQDTQYF. In DNA form, the CDR3 reads TGTGCCAGCAGCTCCCCCTGGTCCCCGGGGGCGCAAGATACGCAGTATTTT. The full variable domain, completed using reference TRBV7-6 and TRBJ2-3, is GAGVSQSPRYKVTKRGQDVALRCDPISGHVSLYWYRQALGQGPEFLTYFNYEAQQDKSGLPNDRFSAERPEGSISTLTIQRTEQRDSAMYRCASSSPWSPGAQDTQYFGPGTRLTVL.

For the CDR3, the DNA is TGTGCCAGTAGTACCCGGACAGGCTACAATGAGCAGTTCTTC. Translation: CASSTRTGYNEQFF. The rearrangement joins TRBV19 to TRBJ2-1, with 7 positions matching TRBD1. Germline values: CDR1 LNHDA, CDR2 SQIVND (reference sequence). The CDR3 has 14 amino acids. J lost 3 bases, V lost 4 bases, and 3 bases had no gene match.

This chain joins TRBV18 and TRBJ1-6; 7 bases are a match to TRBD1. The CDR3 contains 14 residues. J was trimmed by 10 bases and V by 4 bases; bases with no gene match: 7. In germline, CDR1 is KGHSH, CDR2 LQKENI. CDR3 protein: CASSLPNRGSPLHF. The CDR3 DNA reads as TGTGCCAGCTCACTCCCAAACAGGGGATCACCCCTCCACTTT.

The J gene is TRBJ1-5, the V gene TRBV5-6, with D possibly being TRBD1 (5 bases). Trimming took 8 bases from V and 5 from J, leaving 11 bases between them. The CDR3 runs to 12 residues. The germline V gene encodes CDR1 SGHDT and CDR2 YYEEEE. The CDR3 protein is CASQWGDQPQHF. CDR3 sequence (DNA): TGTGCCAGTCAATGGGGCGATCAGCCCCAGCATTTT.

This clonotype appeared a few times. The chain couples TRBV30 to TRBJ1-2; D is unclear. CDR3 size: 11 residues. V was clipped by 2 bases and J by 3 bases, with 4 bases between them. Germline V gene sequence: CDR1 GTSNPN, CDR2 SVGIG (reference sequence). CDR3 region: CAWSMDYGYTF. The DNA for the CDR3 is TGTGCCTGGAGTATGGACTATGGCTACACCTTC.

This clonotype has a handful of counts. V usage is TRBV5-4 and J usage is TRBJ2-7, with 7 positions matching TRBD1. The CDR3 sequence is 14 residues long. Trimming took 4 bases from V and 2 from J; bases not matched to a gene: 6. The germline V gene encodes CDR1 SGHNT and CDR2 YYREEE (reference sequence). The CDR3: CASSPDRIPYEQYF. The CDR3 nucleotides are TGTGCCAGCAGCCCGGACAGGATCCCCTACGAGCAGTACTTC.

This clonotype was seen a handful of times. V and J are TRBV9 and TRBJ2-1, with 8 bases lining up with TRBD1. CDR1 is SGDLS, CDR2 YYNGEE, per germline. V gave up 4 bases and J gave up 9 bases; unmatched junction bases: 12. This CDR3 is 15 amino acids long. The CDR3 here is CASSMRTGSRAEQFF. The CDR3 DNA sequence: TGTGCCAGCAGCATGAGGACAGGGAGTAGGGCTGAGCAGTTCTTC.

The sample holds a few counts of this clonotype. This chain links TRBV5-1 with TRBJ1-2; maybe TRBD1 (5 bases). Germline lookup yields CDR1 SGHRS and CDR2 YFSETQ. V shed 0 bases and J shed 3 bases, with 9 bases lying between them. CDR3 size: 14 residues. CDR3 bases: TGCGCCAGCAGCTTGGGACAGCTCGACTATGGCTACACCTTC. This sequence encodes CASSLGQLDYGYTF.

The genes are TRBV12-3 or TRBV12-4 and TRBJ2-3; D not resolved. There are 14 residues in the CDR3. V lost 5 bases to trimming and J lost 2 bases, with 11 bases between them. The CDR3 region is CASSRQAHTDTQYF. CDR3 coding DNA: TGTGCCAGCAGTCGGCAAGCCCACACAGATACGCAGTATTTT.

This clonotype was counted only a few times. The rearrangement joins TRBV28 to TRBJ2-7; maybe TRBD2 (6 bases). The CDR3 runs 11 residues. Germline-derived CDR1 and CDR2 are MDHEN and SYDVKM. V gave up 7 bases and J gave up 3 bases, with 7 bases separating them. This chain's CDR3 is CASKGGYEQYV. The CDR3 DNA reads TGTGCCAGCAAGGGAGGCTACGAGCAGTACGTC.

This clonotype was found a few times. The V and J genes are TRBV4-2 and TRBJ2-5; no definite D call. With 1 base removed from V and 4 bases from J, the gap between germline ends came to 13 bases. The CDR3 runs 15 residues. The germline CDR1 and CDR2 sequences are LGHNA and YNFKEQ. The CDR3 reads CASSQGYRDSETQYF. DNA for the CDR3: TGTGCCAGCAGCCAAGGGTACCGAGACTCAGAGACCCAGTACTTC.

The genes are TRBV14 and TRBJ2-1, with D possibly being TRBD1 or TRBD2 (7 bases each). The V gene's germline CDR1 is SGHDN and CDR2 FVKESK. Trimming shortened V by 4 bases and J by 10 bases, and 17 bases separated the two germline ends. This CDR3 has 14 amino acids. CDR3 DNA sequence: TGTGCCAGCAGCCCGGGCAGGGGGAGGGTAGAGCAGTTCTTC. Protein sequence: CASSPGRGRVEQFF.

The V and J genes are TRBV25-1 and TRBJ2-5; D gene uncertain. This CDR3 has 16 amino acids. The ends were cut back, 3 bases at V and 6 bases at J, with 20 bases in the middle. Germline CDR1 reads MGHDK; CDR2 reads SYGVNS. CDR3 DNA: TGTGCCAGCAGTGATGGTGCCAGGTGGGGTAGGCAGACCCAGTACTTC. This gives the protein CASSDGARWGRQTQYF.

The chain links TRBV6-5 to TRBJ2-2, with D possibly being TRBD1 (6 bases). Trimming left V 0 bases short and J 0 bases short, with 8 bases between. Germline CDR1 reads MNHEY; CDR2 reads SVGAGI. This CDR3 has 16 residues. The CDR3 sequence is CASSYSTGANTGELFF. The CDR3 coding sequence is TGTGCCAGCAGTTACTCGACAGGTGCGAACACCGGGGAGCTGTTTTTT.